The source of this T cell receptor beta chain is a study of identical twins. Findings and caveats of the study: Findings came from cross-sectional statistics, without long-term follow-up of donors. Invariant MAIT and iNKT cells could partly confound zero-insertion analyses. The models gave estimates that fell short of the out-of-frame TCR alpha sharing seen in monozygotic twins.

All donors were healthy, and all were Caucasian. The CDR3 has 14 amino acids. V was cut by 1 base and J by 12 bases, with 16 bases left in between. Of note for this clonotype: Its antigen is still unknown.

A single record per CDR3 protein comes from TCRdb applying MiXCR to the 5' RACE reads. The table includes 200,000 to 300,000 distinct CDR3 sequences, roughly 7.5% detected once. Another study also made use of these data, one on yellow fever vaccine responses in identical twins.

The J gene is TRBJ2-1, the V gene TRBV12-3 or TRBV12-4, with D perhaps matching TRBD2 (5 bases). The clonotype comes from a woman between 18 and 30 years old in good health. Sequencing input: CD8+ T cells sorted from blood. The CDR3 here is CASSLGPTGWGQFF. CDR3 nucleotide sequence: TGTGCCAGCAGTTTAGGCCCGACGGGGTGGGGGCAGTTCTTC.